The next 27 T cell receptor beta chains were all read from a single sample in a study of T-cell reconstitution after alpha-beta-depleted transplantation in children. Preparation of the TCRbeta library used unique molecular identifiers. TCRdb reanalysed the PCR reads using MiXCR and keeps one entry per CDR3 protein. Of about 610,000 distinct CDR3 sequences in the sample, roughly a tenth were seen once. Sequencing used PBMCs from the stem cell graft donor, obtained from the stem cell graft. Receptor source: a human donor who donated a stem cell graft to a child with acute myeloid leukemia.

J is TRBJ2-5 and V is TRBV20-1, with D maybe TRBD2 (5 bases). Germline CDR1 DFQATT, CDR2 SNEGSKA (reference sequence). This CDR3 is 15 amino acids long. V dropped 0 bases and J dropped 5 bases, with 16 bases sitting between them. This chain's CDR3 is CSARDGETRMETQYF. DNA of the CDR3: TGCAGTGCTAGAGATGGGGAGACCCGAATGGAGACCCAGTACTTC.

This clonotype was detected many times. The chain couples TRBV6-2 or TRBV6-3 to TRBJ2-1; D is undetermined. Deletions cut 6 bases from V and 8 bases from J, with 17 bases between. This CDR3 spans 14 amino acids. The germline V gene encodes CDR1 MNHEY and CDR2 SVGEGT. The DNA for the CDR3 is TGTGCCAGCAGCGTAGCTCCTAGGGTCTATGAGCAGTTCTTC. This encodes CASSVAPRVYEQFF.

V gene TRBV13 combines with J gene TRBJ1-1; D unresolved. The CDR3 length is 15 residues. Germline V gives CDR1 PRHDT, CDR2 FYEKMQ (reference sequence). V lost 2 bases, J lost 4 bases, and 14 bases lay in between. Here the CDR3 DNA reads TGTGCCAGCAGCTTAAGAGCAAACCGGGGCACTGAAGCTTTCTTT. Protein product: CASSLRANRGTEAFF. The whole variable domain, remainder taken from reference TRBV13 and TRBJ1-1, is AAGVIQSPRHLIKEKRETATLKCYPIPRHDTVYWYQQGPGQDPQFLISFYEKMQSDKGSIPDRFSAQQFSDYHSELNMSSLELGDSALYFCASSLRANRGTEAFFGQGTRLTVV.

The chain employs TRBV3-1 and TRBJ1-3; D gene uncertain. CDR3 length equals 14 residues. CDR1 and CDR2 (germline): LGHDT, YNNKEL (reference sequence). Trimming shortened V by 2 bases and J by 3 bases, and 8 bases separated the two germline ends. CDR3 region: CASSQLNNGNTIYF. CDR3 DNA: TGTGCCAGCAGCCAATTAAATAATGGAAACACCATATATTTT.

The chain recombines TRBV29-1 with TRBJ2-7, with 8 bases fitting TRBD2. From germline, CDR1 is SQVTM and CDR2 ANQGSEA. Trimming removed 6 bases from V and 2 bases from J; junction bases left unmatched: 12. The CDR3 consists of 15 residues. The CDR3 is CSVNHIREGTYEQYF. The DNA of the CDR3 is TGCAGCGTAAACCACATACGGGAGGGGACCTACGAGCAGTACTTC.

In its sample, this clonotype was seen many times. The chain combines TRBV28 with TRBJ2-1; D ambiguous. The CDR3 consists of 14 residues. Germline V gene sequence: CDR1 MDHEN, CDR2 SYDVKM. The germline V and J ends were trimmed by 7 bases and 6 bases, with 16 bases remaining between them. This CDR3 is CASISPYTGNEQFF. In DNA form, the CDR3 reads TGTGCCAGCATTAGCCCTTACACGGGCAATGAGCAGTTCTTC.

This clonotype has at least ten counts. The chain carries TRBV12-3 or TRBV12-4 and TRBJ2-7; 8 positions match TRBD1. The ends lost 3 bases at V and 3 bases at J; junction bases unmatched: 4. The length of the CDR3 is 14 residues. The DNA for the CDR3 is TGTGCCAGCAGTTTGGACAGGGTGGTCTACGAGCAGTACTTC. Amino acid sequence: CASSLDRVVYEQYF.

In this sample, this clonotype turned up a few times. The CDR3 loop is CASRQYDEQYF. CDR3 in DNA: TGCGCCAGCCGGCAATATGACGAGCAGTACTTC. The chain combines TRBV5-1 with TRBJ2-7, with D uncertain. Per germline, CDR1 SGHRS and CDR2 YFSETQ. CDR3 length: 11 residues. The V gene lost 7 bases and the J gene lost 5 bases, with 10 bases spanning the gap.

A few counts support this clonotype. The genes are TRBV20-1 and TRBJ2-7; D might be TRBD2 (6 bases). Trimming cost V 0 bases and J 1 base, with 10 bases left between them. CDR1 is DFQATT and CDR2 is SNEGSKA in the germline V gene (reference sequence). This CDR3 comprises 14 residues. CDR3 in amino acids: CSARETGRSYEQYF. In DNA, the CDR3 is TGCAGTGCTAGAGAGACGGGGAGGTCCTACGAGCAGTACTTC.

J is TRBJ2-7 and V is TRBV29-1; 7 bases align to TRBD2. The germline V gene has CDR1 SQVTM and CDR2 ANQGSEA. The V gene end was trimmed by 2 bases and the J gene end by 0 bases; junction bases not matched to a gene: 7. This CDR3 contains 15 residues. The CDR3 here is CSVETGGLHSYEQYF. The CDR3 coding sequence is TGCAGCGTTGAAACGGGGGGACTACACTCCTACGAGCAGTACTTC.

This sequence joins TRBV14 and TRBJ2-7, with TRBD2 as a possible D gene (6 bases). The germline V gene encodes CDR1 SGHDN and CDR2 FVKESK. The CDR3 runs 16 residues. Deletions cut 1 base from V and 2 bases from J, with 15 bases between. The CDR3 sequence: CASSQVGAGNAYEQYF. CDR3 in DNA: TGTGCCAGCAGCCAAGTCGGGGCGGGAAACGCCTACGAGCAGTACTTC.

This clonotype was counted at least ten times. The gene calls are TRBV5-5 and TRBJ1-1, with D maybe TRBD1 (5 bases). The CDR3 loop spans 14 amino acids. Germline V CDR1 and CDR2: SGHKS, YYEKEE (reference sequence). Trimming removed 0 bases at V and 6 bases at J, with 12 bases between. CDR3 amino acids: CASSLDRLHPEAFF. DNA of the CDR3: TGTGCCAGCAGCTTGGACAGGTTGCACCCTGAAGCTTTCTTT.

CDR3 nucleotides: TGTGCCAGCAGTTCCACGTACAGGGGGCCGGACTATGGCTACACCTTC. It codes for CASSSTYRGPDYGYTF. The chain carries TRBV12-3 or TRBV12-4 and TRBJ1-2; 9 bases line up with TRBD1. This CDR3 comprises 16 residues. Losses at the gene ends were 4 bases for V and 3 bases for J; bases not matched to a gene: 9.

In its sample, this clonotype was seen a few times. The rearrangement links TRBV12-3 or TRBV12-4 to TRBJ1-1; D is possibly TRBD1 (5 bases). This CDR3 region has 12 residues. Deletions cut 6 bases from V and 7 bases from J, with 12 bases between. CDR3 DNA: TGTGCCAGCAGCTCGGGGGGACGTGAAGCTTTCTTT. Its translation: CASSSGGREAFF.

There are many counts of this clonotype. The genes are TRBV12-3 or TRBV12-4 and TRBJ2-3; maybe TRBD1 (6 bases). The CDR3 extends over 16 amino acids. V was pared by 3 bases and J by 0 bases, with 13 bases between. CDR3 protein: CASSLGLRGSTDTQYF. The DNA for the CDR3 is TGTGCCAGCAGTTTGGGCCTAAGGGGGAGCACAGATACGCAGTATTTT.

At least ten counts were recorded for this clonotype. The chain is built from TRBV4-3 and TRBJ1-1; tentative D call: TRBD1 (5 bases). In germline, CDR1 is LGHNA, CDR2 YSLEER. The V and J ends lost 0 bases and 3 bases respectively, with 8 bases between them. CDR3 length: 14 residues. The CDR3 loop reads CASSQDREDTEAFF. Written as DNA, the CDR3 is TGCGCCAGCAGCCAAGACAGGGAGGACACTGAAGCTTTCTTT.

This clonotype has just one count. V gene TRBV7-6 combines with J gene TRBJ1-3; D remains unclear. Germline V gene lookup returns CDR1 SGHVS and CDR2 FNYEAQ. Trimming removed 7 bases at V and 0 bases at J, with 10 bases between. There are 14 residues in the CDR3. The CDR3 sequence: CASTPDLSGNTIYF. The CDR3 DNA follows: TGTGCCAGCACCCCGGACCTCTCTGGAAACACCATATATTTT.

The table lists this clonotype with many counts. The V call is TRBV2, the J call TRBJ2-3; maybe TRBD2 (6 bases). The CDR3 is made up of 15 amino acids. V was pared by 1 base and J by 3 bases, with 11 bases between. Looked up from germline, CDR1 is SNHLY and CDR2 is FYNNEI. CDR3 sequence (DNA): TGTGCCAGCAGTGAAGTGGGGGGACTTACAGATACGCAGTATTTT. This encodes CASSEVGGLTDTQYF.

The sample holds many counts of this clonotype. The chain joins TRBV5-5 to TRBJ2-3; TRBD2 is a possible D gene (6 bases). Germline V gene lookup returns CDR1 SGHKS and CDR2 YYEKEE (reference sequence). V lost 5 bases, J lost 0 bases, and 16 bases lay in between. The CDR3 extends over 16 amino acids. CDR3 amino acids: CASRPRGSGSTDTQYF. CDR3 in DNA: TGTGCCAGCAGGCCCCGGGGTAGCGGTAGCACAGATACGCAGTATTTT.

The chain uses TRBV12-3 or TRBV12-4 and TRBJ1-6, with D maybe TRBD1 (5 bases). The CDR3 extends over 15 amino acids. Trimming took off 6 bases at V and 7 bases at J, with 16 bases between the two ends. This chain's CDR3 is CASRRDGQGNSPLHF. CDR3 sequence (DNA): TGTGCCAGCAGAAGGGATGGGCAGGGAAATTCACCCCTCCACTTT.

The rearrangement uses TRBV12-3 or TRBV12-4 and TRBJ2-2; the D is unclear. This CDR3 has 13 residues. The V end was cut by 5 bases, the J end by 6 bases, with 10 bases between. The CDR3 nucleotides read TGTGCCAGCAGTACAGAATTGGCCGGGGAGCTGTTTTTT. It translates to CASSTELAGELFF.

To note about this clonotype: One base away lies a much larger clone, so this may be a sequencing read error. The chain carries TRBV11-1 and TRBJ2-7, with 9 bases lining up with TRBD2. CDR3 length equals 15 residues. The V gene's germline CDR1 is SGHAT and CDR2 FQDESV (reference sequence). The CDR3 protein is CSSSFIAGVLYEQYF. CDR3 nucleotides: TGTTCCAGCAGCTTCATAGCGGGAGTTCTCTACGAGCAGTACTTC.

The gene calls are TRBV20-1 and TRBJ2-7, with D perhaps TRBD2 (5 bases). Trimming shortened V by 6 bases and J by 0 bases, and 12 bases separated the two germline ends. Germline V gene sequence: CDR1 DFQATT, CDR2 SNEGSKA (reference sequence). CDR3 length: 13 amino acids. DNA of the CDR3: TGCAGTGCGATGCGGGTTAGCTCCTACGAGCAGTACTTC. Encoded protein: CSAMRVSSYEQYF.

V usage is TRBV6-2 or TRBV6-3 and J usage is TRBJ2-1; 8 bases align to TRBD2. Trimming took 4 bases from V and 8 from J; bases not matched to a gene: 16. Germline CDR1 reads MNHEY; CDR2 reads SVGEGT. The length of the CDR3 is 17 residues. The CDR3 here is CASSWGASAGAEDEQFF. The DNA for the CDR3 is TGTGCCAGCAGTTGGGGGGCTTCAGCGGGAGCGGAGGATGAGCAGTTCTTC.

This clonotype was detected ten times or more. The CDR3 region has the DNA TGTGCCACCAGCTTCACCAGGGGGGTCAATACGCAGTATTTT. This gives the protein CATSFTRGVNTQYF. The chain has TRBV15 and TRBJ2-3; D is perhaps TRBD1 (7 bases). Germline assignment: CDR1 LNHNV and CDR2 YYDKDF (reference sequence). The CDR3 runs 14 residues. V was cut by 5 bases and J by 7 bases, with 16 bases left in between.

This clonotype has only one observation. The chain joins TRBV5-6 to TRBJ1-1, with 9 nucleotides matching TRBD1. CDR3 size: 16 residues. Germline loops: CDR1 SGHDT, CDR2 YYEEEE. V was pared by 5 bases and J by 0 bases, with 8 bases of the junction left unmatched. DNA for the CDR3: TGTGCCAGCAGTCCGGACAGGGGATTCATGAACACTGAAGCTTTCTTT. Its translation is CASSPDRGFMNTEAFF.

This clonotype turned up a few times. This chain connects TRBV5-1 to TRBJ1-1; unclear D gene. The CDR3 contains 16 residues. Trimming took off 0 bases at V and 2 bases at J, with 14 bases between the two ends. Looked up from germline, CDR1 is SGHRS and CDR2 is YFSETQ. The CDR3 spells CASSLAPGPRNTEAFF. DNA for the CDR3: TGCGCCAGCAGCTTGGCGCCAGGACCTCGTAACACTGAAGCTTTCTTT.